This T cell receptor (beta chain) originates from a study of early T cells in non-severe SARS-CoV-2 infection. Study-wide results and caveats: Database matching using VDJdb favored anti-spike CD8 responses, with private and CD4 specificities left missing.

TCRdb reprocessed the 5' RACE reads via MiXCR and lists one record per CDR3 protein. The sample holds tens of thousands of distinct CDR3 sequences, around 15% seen once. CDR3 length: 15 residues. V was trimmed by 6 bases and J by 0 bases, leaving 12 bases between them. Looked up from germline, CDR1 is MNHEY and CDR2 is SVGAGI. This clonotype was counted between two and nine times. Its antigen is still unknown. Material for sequencing was whole blood. The chain carries TRBV6-5 and TRBJ2-1; the D gene is possibly TRBD2 (5 bases). The receptor was isolated from an adult who was a healthcare worker with PCR-confirmed SARS-CoV-2 infection or an uninfected control (not recorded which). In nucleotides, the CDR3 is TGTGCCAGCAGCGATAGCGCGAGCTCCTACAATGAGCAGTTCTTC. Amino acid sequence: CASSDSASSYNEQFF.